This is a list of T cell receptor beta chains from one sample in a study of cytomegalovirus exposure and HLA in healthy donors. TCRdb keeps only in-frame clones here, not all; method: immunoSEQ multiplex PCR. In the table there are about 170,000 clones, under 85% of which are singletons. The sample comprised PBMCs. Every receptor here comes from a human donor in good health. Both conserved end residues are part of each CDR3. Clone size is given for some rows only: seen once, a few or many times, or a class if the clone is expanded.

clone size	V gene	J gene	CDR3 protein
.	TRBV4-1	TRBJ2-5	CASRLGTGGQETQYF
few	TRBV9	TRBJ1-1	CASSVSDTEAFF
.	TRBV19	TRBJ1-5	CASNTGPRPQHF
.	TRBV29-1	TRBJ1-5	CSVVWTEGRQPQHF
.	TRBV7-9	TRBJ2-6	CASSLPRQGSGANVLTF
.	TRBV2	TRBJ1-1	CASSGEQSTEAFF
few	TRBV5-6	TRBJ2-7	CASTWERGPYEQYF
.	TRBV9	TRBJ2-3	CASSVAGTGGTDTQYF
.	TRBV7-6	TRBJ2-7	CASSSWSGDSYEQYF
.	TRBV18	TRBJ1-4	CASSPTGGFDEKLFF
.	TRBV27	TRBJ1-2	CASSSPTGYGYTF
few	TRBV9	TRBJ1-4	CASSASGTGWEKLFF
.	TRBV27	TRBJ2-7	CASSSTQGLSHYEQYF
.	TRBV7-9	TRBJ1-2	CASSFDYSYTF
.	TRBV7-3	TRBJ1-2	CASSQAGGEGYTF
.	TRBV5-6	TRBJ2-2	CASSLDITGELFF
.	TRBV4-1	TRBJ1-1	CASSQEGTKGGEAFF
.	TRBV5-8	TRBJ1-2	CASSLTGTGYSYTF
.	TRBV19	TRBJ2-3	CASKGLAGDTDTQYF
few	TRBV10-3	TRBJ2-5	CAISDPGQGGGETQYF
.	TRBV19	TRBJ1-1	CASRVGENTEAFF
.	TRBV4-1	TRBJ2-5	CASSQTGTGGILSETQYF